The 2 T cell receptor beta chains reported below all come from one sample, sequenced in a study of beta chain features in type 1 diabetes. The study reverse transcribed the entire isolated RNA, so it sequenced expressed TCRB transcripts. Method: immunoSEQ multiplex PCR; TCRdb's copy keeps in-frame clones and lacks some. The sample records around 200,000 clones, about 13% being singletons. Source material: central memory CD4+ T cells from blood. These receptors originate from a woman aged 18-29 years in good health.

This clone was counted between two and nine times. V gene TRBV27 combines with J gene TRBJ2-1; D ambiguous. V gave up 2 bases and J gave up 8 bases, with 16 bases separating them. CDR1 MNHEY and CDR2 SMNVEV come from the germline V gene (reference sequence). The CDR3 is 15 amino acids. CDR3 region: CASSLSGLAPHEQFF. DNA of the CDR3: TGTGCCAGCAGTTTAAGTGGGCTCGCTCCCCATGAGCAGTTCTTC.

The V gene is TRBV5-1, the J gene TRBJ2-1, with 9 bases lining up with TRBD2. This CDR3 is 14 amino acids long. Germline V lookup: CDR1 SGHRS, CDR2 YFSETQ. The trim removed 7 bases at V and 4 bases at J, leaving 6 bases unmatched. The CDR3 is CASSTSGPYNEQFF. The CDR3 DNA sequence: TGCGCCAGCTCGACTAGCGGACCATACAATGAGCAGTTCTTC.